This T cell receptor (beta chain) originates from a study of T cells in localized non-small cell lung cancer. About this clone itself: As yet, its antigen is unknown.

V was pared by 0 bases and J by 8 bases, with 0 bases between. CDR1 is SGHAT and CDR2 is FQNNGV in the germline V gene. The length of the CDR3 is 10 residues. Points from the study as a whole: The study sequenced only one region of the tumor. As a result, intratumor heterogeneity could not be excluded and remains possible. Among the tissues sampled, uninvolved adjacent lung had the highest T cell clonality, above tumor. Longer overall survival accompanied higher blood T cell density.

The table came from immunoSEQ multiplex PCR; TCRdb's copy has only in-frame clones and leaves some out. The data hold some 29,000 clones, with around 90% observed a single time. The chain has TRBV11-2 and TRBJ2-3; D not certain. This material consisted of peripheral blood, taken before any cancer treatment. The origin of this receptor is a woman aged 18-49 years with stage I lung adenocarcinoma. CDR3 in DNA: TGTGCCAGCAGCTTAGATACGCAGTATTTT. Protein: CASSLDTQYF.